The present T cell receptor beta chain was sequenced within a study of cytomegalovirus exposure and HLA in healthy donors. For the study at large: Earlier work reported 117 million unique TCR beta sequences from 180 million or so T cells.

A multiplex PCR was run with 60 Vbeta primers and 13 Jbeta primers. Sequencing was performed with immunoSEQ multiplex PCR; in TCRdb, only in-frame clones are kept and a portion is missing. The data contain 200,000 to 300,000 clones, roughly 82% of them singletons. The CDR3 is 17 amino acids. V shed 5 bases, J shed 0 bases, and the junction held 7 bases outside the gene matches. Germline V lookup: CDR1 SGHTA, CDR2 FQGNSA. The sequenced material came from PBMCs. This sequence originates from a woman in her thirties or forties in good health and CMV-seropositive. The chain joins TRBV7-2 to TRBJ2-1, with 10 nucleotides matching TRBD2. CDR3 bases: TGTGCCAGCAGCCTTCGGCTAGCGGGAGCCTCCTACAATGAGCAGTTCTTC. This translates into CASSLRLAGASYNEQFF.